The 32 T cell receptor beta chains below were found in one sample sequenced in a study of identical twins. TCRdb processed the 5' RACE reads anew with MiXCR; each CDR3 protein has one entry. The repertoire has hundreds of thousands of distinct CDR3 sequences, around 24% of them found once; the top ten carry about 2.9%. These same data were also listed under a study on T cells expressing NK-cell markers.

Sample: CD4+ T cells sorted from blood. These receptors were collected from a woman under 30 in good health.

This clonotype has a handful of counts. The gene calls are TRBV5-5 and TRBJ1-6, with 10 positions matching TRBD1. The CDR3 extends over 16 amino acids. V trimming: 2 bases; J trimming: 10 bases; junction bases outside the gene matches: 9. Germline V lookup: CDR1 SGHKS, CDR2 YYEKEE (reference sequence). DNA of the CDR3: TGTGCCAGCAGCTTCATACCGGGACAGGGGAAATCACCCCTCCACTTT. Encoded protein: CASSFIPGQGKSPLHF.

The table lists this clonotype with a few counts. The chain carries TRBV11-2 and TRBJ2-6, with a possible D match to TRBD2 (6 bases). Germline CDR1 SGHAT, CDR2 FQNNGV. The V end was cut by 6 bases, the J end by 0 bases, with 18 bases between. The CDR3 extends over 18 amino acids. DNA for the CDR3: TGTGCCAGCAGTCGACGGGGGAGCCACTTCTCTGGGGCCAACGTCCTGACTTTC. Its protein is CASSRRGSHFSGANVLTF.

In the case of this clonotype: One junction end disagrees with the germline gene, perhaps due to a read error. This sequence joins TRBV12-3 or TRBV12-4 and TRBJ2-1, with TRBD2 identical over 14 bases. The CDR3 totals 18 residues. The CDR3 here is CACSSARLAGGPPDEQFF. The DNA of the CDR3 is TGTGCCTGCAGTTCGGCCCGACTAGCGGGAGGGCCCCCCGATGAGCAGTTCTTC.

The genes are TRBV9 and TRBJ2-7; the match to TRBD1 covers 7 bases. V shed 0 bases and J 2 bases; nucleotides not matched to a gene: 5. The CDR3 consists of 15 residues. Germline-derived CDR1 and CDR2 are SGDLS and YYNGEE. The chain's CDR3 is CASSVDPGGTYEQYF. CDR3 nucleotide sequence: TGTGCCAGCAGCGTAGATCCAGGGGGAACCTACGAGCAGTACTTC.

This sequence joins TRBV20-1 and TRBJ2-2, with D perhaps matching TRBD1 (5 bases). The V end lost 6 bases, the J end lost 8 bases, and 19 bases lay between the germline ends. The germline CDR1 and CDR2 sequences are DFQATT and SNEGSKA (reference sequence). The CDR3 totals 14 residues. The CDR3 DNA reads as TGCAGTGCGACCCTTTCGTGGGGCGGAGGGGAGCTGTTTTTT. It translates to CSATLSWGGGELFF.

A few counts support this clonotype. The genes are TRBV7-9 and TRBJ2-2; D may be TRBD2 (5 bases). V shed 4 bases and J shed 5 bases, with 17 bases lying between them. The CDR3 loop spans 16 amino acids. Germline lookup yields CDR1 SEHNR and CDR2 FQNEAQ (reference sequence). CDR3 in DNA: TGTGCCAGCAGCTCGCGTCCGGGGTCGGAAACCGGGGAGCTGTTTTTT. It translates to CASSSRPGSETGELFF. The variable domain in full, with the rest retrieved from reference TRBV7-9 and TRBJ2-2, is DTGVSQNPRHKITKRGQNVTFRCDPISEHNRLYWYRQTLGQGPEFLTYFQNEAQLEKSRLLSDRFSAERPKGSFSTLEIQRTEQGDSAMYLCASSSRPGSETGELFFGEGSRLTVL.

The chain recombines TRBV29-1 with TRBJ2-5; D is possibly TRBD2 (5 bases). Germline-derived CDR1 and CDR2 are SQVTM and ANQGSEA. V lost 0 bases and J lost 3, with 8 bases in between. This CDR3 comprises 13 residues. The CDR3 DNA follows: TGCAGCGTTGAAGAACGGGGTAAAGAGACCCAGTACTTC. As protein: CSVEERGKETQYF.

This clonotype appeared a few times. V gene TRBV4-2 combines with J gene TRBJ2-4, with D unclear. The germline gives CDR1 LGHNA, CDR2 YNFKEQ. Trimming cost V 5 bases and J 3 bases, with 17 bases left between them. The length of the CDR3 is 16 residues. Here the CDR3 DNA reads TGTGCCAGCAGCGCAAGGTACGGGCTCGTCAAAAACATTCAGTACTTC. This codes for CASSARYGLVKNIQYF.

This clonotype has just a few counts. The chain is built from TRBV7-2 and TRBJ1-6; D is unclear. The CDR3 covers 13 residues. Germline V gene lookup returns CDR1 SGHTA and CDR2 FQGNSA. Trimming shortened V by 1 base and J by 8 bases, and 6 bases separated the two germline ends. The CDR3 loop is CASSLGTHSPLHF. CDR3 DNA: TGTGCCAGCAGCTTAGGTACCCATTCACCCCTCCACTTT.

The chain has TRBV10-3 and TRBJ2-3, with 7 positions matching TRBD2. CDR3 size: 13 residues. V was clipped by 4 bases and J by 5 bases; unmatched bases: 3. Germline CDR1 and CDR2: ENHRY and SYGVKD. In DNA, the CDR3 is TGTGCCATCAGTGGACCGGGGGGAGATACGCAGTATTTT. Amino acid sequence: CAISGPGGDTQYF.

This clonotype appeared a few times. The chain is built from TRBV18 and TRBJ2-1; tentatively, D is TRBD1 or TRBD2 (5 bases each). V was clipped by 6 bases and J by 8 bases, with 17 bases between them. Looked up from germline, CDR1 is KGHSH and CDR2 is LQKENI. The CDR3 extends over 14 amino acids. Here the CDR3 DNA reads TGTGCCAGCTCCCCCGTTAAGGGGAGCCATGAGCAGTTCTTC. It codes for CASSPVKGSHEQFF.

This clonotype was picked up a small number of times. This sequence joins TRBV28 and TRBJ2-2; D perhaps matches TRBD2 (5 bases). V lost 9 bases and J 5 bases, leaving 16 bases between the germline ends. This CDR3 is built from 14 residues. CDR1 and CDR2 from the germline V gene are MDHEN and SYDVKM. DNA of the CDR3: TGTGCCAGTCACGGAGGCCACTCGACCGGGGAGCTGTTTTTT. Translating gives CASHGGHSTGELFF.

The genes are TRBV12-3 or TRBV12-4 and TRBJ2-7; 7 bases line up with TRBD1. This CDR3 region has 12 residues. The V and J ends lost 6 bases and 6 bases, in that order; junction bases with no gene match: 5. The CDR3 nucleotides are TGTGCCAGCAGCCTAAACAGGGGCGAGCAGTACTTC. Translated, it gives CASSLNRGEQYF.

V gene TRBV5-1 combines with J gene TRBJ2-3; the D is unclear. The CDR3 has 15 residues. Trimming removed 0 bases at V and 0 bases at J, with 8 bases between. Germline loops: CDR1 SGHRS, CDR2 YFSETQ. The CDR3 nucleotides read TGCGCCAGCAGCTTGGCCCCGCAGAGCACAGATACGCAGTATTTT. Encoded protein: CASSLAPQSTDTQYF.

The chain employs TRBV20-1 and TRBJ2-7; D is ambiguous. Germline lookup yields CDR1 DFQATT and CDR2 SNEGSKA (reference sequence). The CDR3 is made up of 12 amino acids. The ends were cut back, 5 bases at V and 0 bases at J, with 8 bases in the middle. The CDR3 region is CSALAGSYEQYF. DNA for the CDR3: TGCAGTGCTTTAGCTGGCTCCTACGAGCAGTACTTC.

This clonotype was seen only a few times. This rearrangement joins TRBV5-1 to TRBJ2-7, with D maybe TRBD2 (5 bases). The CDR3 runs to 14 residues. In germline, CDR1 is SGHRS, CDR2 YFSETQ. Trimming stripped 0 bases from V and 4 bases from J, with 11 bases between. DNA for the CDR3: TGCGCCAGCAGCTTGGGGACTGATATGTACGAGCAGTACTTC. The encoded protein is CASSLGTDMYEQYF.

The chain has TRBV11-2 and TRBJ1-1, with D hard to call. The CDR3 length is 11 residues. The germline gives CDR1 SGHAT, CDR2 FQNNGV. V shed 5 bases and J shed 6 bases, with 7 bases lying between them. CDR3 in DNA: TGTGCCAGCAGCCCATGGTCTGAAGCTTTCTTT. Translating gives CASSPWSEAFF.

The V and J genes are TRBV5-1 and TRBJ1-1; D is possibly TRBD1 (6 bases). Per germline, CDR1 SGHRS and CDR2 YFSETQ. Between the trimmed V and J ends, which lost 0 bases and 3 bases, there was a span of 9 bases. This CDR3 has 14 amino acids. CDR3 bases: TGCGCCAGCAGCTTGGGGGACACCTACACTGAAGCTTTCTTT. The encoded protein is CASSLGDTYTEAFF.

This chain uses TRBV10-3 with TRBJ1-4; D possibly corresponds to TRBD1 (6 bases). The CDR3 runs to 13 residues. V lost 6 bases, J lost 8 bases, and 13 bases lay in between. Looked up from germline, CDR1 is ENHRY and CDR2 is SYGVKD. The DNA of the CDR3 is TGTGCCATCAGGAGGACAGATGGCGAAAAACTGTTTTTT. Translation gives CAIRRTDGEKLFF.

This clonotype turned up a few times. The chain is built from TRBV5-1 and TRBJ1-1, with 8 bases that match TRBD1. This CDR3 comprises 13 residues. CDR1 SGHRS and CDR2 YFSETQ come from the germline V gene. V trimming: 5 bases; J trimming: 5 bases; junction bases outside the gene matches: 5. CDR3 amino acids: CASRWDRWTEAFF. The CDR3 bases are TGCGCCAGCAGATGGGACAGGTGGACTGAAGCTTTCTTT.

This clonotype was seen more than once but under ten times. V is TRBV29-1 and J is TRBJ2-1, with D unclear. Germline V gene lookup returns CDR1 SQVTM and CDR2 ANQGSEA. This CDR3 comprises 14 residues. Trimming removed 5 bases from V and 0 bases from J, with 11 bases in between. The CDR3 DNA reads as TGCAGCGTTTGTTGTTTGGGCTCCTACAATGAGCAGTTCTTC. Its protein is CSVCCLGSYNEQFF.

This clonotype showed up many times. V and J are TRBV5-1 and TRBJ1-5; D might be TRBD1 (5 bases). V lost 3 bases to trimming and J lost 5 bases, with 9 bases between them. Germline CDR1 and CDR2: SGHRS and YFSETQ. This CDR3 is 13 amino acids long. The CDR3 loop is CASSWDGDQPQHF. The CDR3 DNA reads TGCGCCAGCAGCTGGGACGGGGATCAGCCCCAGCATTTT.

This clonotype showed up many times. CDR3 protein: CASSLVVLAWETQYF. The CDR3 nucleotides read TGTGCCAGCAGCTTAGTTGTGCTAGCGTGGGAGACCCAGTACTTC. The chain links TRBV11-3 to TRBJ2-5, with D possibly matching TRBD2 (6 bases). This CDR3 region has 15 residues. Germline V CDR1 and CDR2: SGHNT, YENEEA. V shed 1 base and J shed 5 bases, with 14 bases lying between them. Looking up the rest from reference TRBV11-3 and TRBJ2-5 gives the full variable domain: EAGVVQSPRYKIIEKKQPVAFWCNPISGHNTLYWYLQNLGQGPELLIRYENEEAVDDSQLPKDRFSAERLKGVDSTLKIQPAELGDSAVYLCASSLVVLAWETQYFGPGTRLLVL.

This clonotype was seen only a few times. The rearrangement links TRBV12-3 or TRBV12-4 to TRBJ2-1; maybe TRBD2 (5 bases). V dropped 5 bases and J dropped 10 bases, with 24 bases sitting between them. The CDR3 has 16 amino acids. CDR3 sequence: CASSPPTGWERQEQFF. In DNA form, the CDR3 reads TGTGCCAGCAGTCCCCCCACGGGTTGGGAGAGACAAGAGCAGTTCTTC.

The chain recombines TRBV12-3 or TRBV12-4 with TRBJ1-2; D is ambiguous. This CDR3 comprises 14 residues. With 3 bases removed from V and 7 bases from J, the gap between germline ends came to 15 bases. CDR3 sequence: CASSLSAAYAGYTF. CDR3 coding DNA: TGTGCCAGCAGTTTGTCGGCCGCTTATGCTGGCTACACCTTC.

V and J are TRBV27 and TRBJ2-1, with D unclear. The CDR3 is 14 amino acids. The V gene lost 8 bases and the J gene lost 5 bases, with 16 bases spanning the gap. The germline V gene encodes CDR1 MNHEY and CDR2 SMNVEV (reference sequence). The CDR3 here is CASLTVYLHNEQFF. The DNA of the CDR3 is TGTGCCAGCCTAACGGTATACCTCCACAATGAGCAGTTCTTC.

CDR3 nucleotides: TGTGCCAGCAGCCAACAAGCGGGGGGTATATATGAGCAGTTCTTC. Translation gives CASSQQAGGIYEQFF. This chain connects TRBV3-1 to TRBJ2-1, with TRBD2 matching 9 bases. The CDR3 length is 15 residues. Per the germline V gene, CDR1 is LGHDT and CDR2 is YNNKEL (reference sequence). V lost 2 bases, J lost 8 bases, and 7 bases stayed unmatched.

The chain combines TRBV5-6 with TRBJ2-5; TRBD1 agrees at 9 bases. CDR1 and CDR2 (germline): SGHDT, YYEEEE. This CDR3 region has 15 residues. The V and J ends lost 2 bases and 2 bases, in that order; junction bases with no gene match: 4. The CDR3 DNA sequence: TGTGCCAGCAGCTTCCGGGACAGGGATCAAGAGACCCAGTACTTC. Protein product: CASSFRDRDQETQYF.

In its sample, this clonotype was seen a few times. J is TRBJ1-1 and V is TRBV2; 10 bases are a match to TRBD1. The CDR3 contains 12 residues. Germline V CDR1 and CDR2: SNHLY, FYNNEI. V was pared by 7 bases and J by 6 bases, with 2 bases of the junction left unmatched. The CDR3: CASKGTGAEAFF. CDR3 DNA: TGTGCCAGCAAAGGGACAGGGGCTGAAGCTTTCTTT.

The chain couples TRBV25-1 to TRBJ2-6; 9 nucleotides align to TRBD1. This CDR3 comprises 17 residues. The V gene's germline CDR1 is MGHDK and CDR2 SYGVNS. V shed 8 bases, J shed 0 bases, and the junction held 8 bases outside the gene matches. Written as DNA, the CDR3 is TGTGCCAGCCCCTCCGTGACAGGGGGCTCTGGGGCCAACGTCCTGACTTTC. Residues: CASPSVTGGSGANVLTF.

A few counts support this clonotype. The J gene is TRBJ1-2, the V gene TRBV12-3 or TRBV12-4, with 7 positions matching TRBD1. The CDR3 contains 14 residues. Trimming removed 5 bases from V and 8 bases from J; junction bases left unmatched: 11. This CDR3 reads CASSPPDRAKGYTF. DNA for the CDR3: TGTGCCAGCAGTCCCCCTGACAGGGCAAAAGGCTACACCTTC.

In its sample, this clonotype was seen a few times. CDR3 sequence: CSVETGSTQETQYF. In DNA, the CDR3 is TGCAGCGTTGAAACAGGGTCTACCCAAGAGACCCAGTACTTC. The chain carries TRBV29-1 and TRBJ2-5, with D possibly matching TRBD1 (6 bases). Looked up from germline, CDR1 is SQVTM and CDR2 is ANQGSEA. The CDR3 spans 14 residues. The ends were cut back, 2 bases at V and 1 base at J, with 11 bases in the middle. Filled out from reference TRBV29-1 and TRBJ2-5, the complete variable domain reads SAVISQKPSRDICQRGTSLTIQCQVDSQVTMMFWYRQQPGQSLTLIATANQGSEATYESGFVIDKFPISRPNLTFSTLTVSNMSPEDSSIYLCSVETGSTQETQYFGPGTRLLVL.